These T cell receptor beta chains were read from a single sample in a study of blood T cell repertoires in COVID-19. Sequencing used immunoSEQ multiplex PCR; TCRdb keeps in-frame clones, though not all of them. The sample shows roughly 190,000 clones, 75% to 90% of them seen only once. Sequenced material: peripheral blood. Receptors originate from a woman in her thirties or forties with acute or convalescent COVID-19. CDR3s include the opening cysteine and the closing phenylalanine or tryptophan. A D gene is named only where the DNA matches it firmly. Only part of the rows carry a size: once, few, many, or a class if the clone is expanded.

V	size	J	D	CDR3	DNA
TRBV2	-	TRBJ1-2	-	CASSDRFYGYTF	TGTGCCAGCAGTGACAGGTTTTATGGCTACACCTTC
TRBV7-9	-	TRBJ2-3	-	CASSPRGAGDTQYF	TGTGCCAGCAGCCCTCGGGGGGCTGGAGATACGCAGTATTTT
TRBV9	-	TRBJ2-7	TRBD1	CASNARGMNEQYF	TGTGCCAGTAACGCCAGGGGGATGAACGAGCAGTACTTC
TRBV6-5	few	TRBJ2-7	TRBD2	CASSPPGGFQYEQYF	TGTGCCAGCAGTCCCCCGGGAGGGTTTCAATACGAGCAGTACTTC
TRBV5-1	-	TRBJ2-3	TRBD2	CASSLGLAGGTDTQYF	TGCGCCAGCAGCTTGGGACTAGCGGGGGGCACAGATACGCAGTATTTT
TRBV3-1/TRBV3-2	-	TRBJ2-3	TRBD2	CASSQGTSGINAGTQYF	TGTGCCAGCAGCCAAGGGACTAGCGGGATTAATGCCGGTACGCAGTATTTT
TRBV11-3	-	TRBJ2-1	-	CASSVWPNEQFF	TGTGCCAGCAGTGTATGGCCCAATGAGCAGTTCTTC
TRBV29-1	once	TRBJ1-2	-	CSVFHTALGYTF	TGCAGCGTTTTTCACACAGCCTTGGGCTACACCTTC
TRBV28	-	TRBJ2-6	-	CASSSAGDGANVLTF	TGTGCCAGCAGTTCCGCCGGGGATGGGGCCAACGTCCTGACTTTC
TRBV6-5	-	TRBJ1-2	TRBD1	CASSSTGDYGYTF	TGTGCCAGCAGTTCGACAGGGGACTATGGCTACACCTTC
TRBV7-9	few	TRBJ1-2	TRBD1	CASSALSGGVYGYTF	TGTGCCAGCAGCGCCCTCTCAGGGGGCGTCTATGGCTACACCTTC
TRBV2	many	TRBJ1-6	-	CASEFQGRQNSPLHF	TGTGCCAGCGAGTTTCAGGGAAGGCAGAATTCACCCCTCCACTTT
TRBV10-3	few	TRBJ2-7	-	CAISEGQGLYEQYF	TGTGCCATCAGTGAGGGTCAGGGACTTTACGAGCAGTACTTC
TRBV30	-	TRBJ1-5	-	CAWSVQWNQPQHF	TGTGCCTGGAGTGTACAGTGGAATCAGCCCCAGCATTTT
TRBV6-4	-	TRBJ2-2	-	CASKGATNTGELFF	TGTGCCAGCAAAGGGGCGACGAACACCGGGGAGCTGTTTTTT
TRBV5-4	-	TRBJ2-3	TRBD1	CASSLTQGPDTQYF	TGTGCCAGCAGCTTGACACAGGGGCCAGATACGCAGTATTTT
TRBV2	-	TRBJ1-5	TRBD1	CASNPGGSGQPQHF	TGTGCCAGCAACCCAGGGGGGTCCGGTCAGCCCCAGCATTTT
TRBV11-3	-	TRBJ2-1	TRBD2	CASSARTSGSSFYEQFF	TGTGCCAGCAGCGCCCGGACTAGCGGGAGTTCATTCTATGAGCAGTTCTTC
TRBV28	-	TRBJ1-1	-	CASSIPGRHTEAFF	TGTGCCAGCAGTATCCCGGGGAGGCACACTGAAGCTTTCTTT
TRBV29-1	-	TRBJ2-1	-	CSPRFYNEQFF	TGCAGCCCGAGGTTTTACAATGAGCAGTTCTTC
TRBV7-9	-	TRBJ2-5	TRBD1	CASSTKTGGQETQYF	TGTGCCAGCAGCACCAAGACAGGGGGCCAAGAGACCCAGTACTTC
TRBV12-2	-	TRBJ2-7	-	CASRFNRTSGRYEQYF	TGTGCAAGTCGTTTTAACCGGACTAGCGGGAGGTACGAGCAGTACTTC
TRBV30	-	TRBJ1-2	-	CAWSVQAGRDGYTF	TGTGCCTGGAGTGTACAGGCGGGACGGGATGGCTACACCTTC
TRBV7-2	-	TRBJ1-1	-	CASSLEPRGLNTEAFF	TGTGCCAGCAGCTTAGAGCCAAGAGGGCTGAACACTGAAGCTTTCTTT
TRBV19	-	TRBJ2-3	-	CASCPTTATSTDTQYF	TGTGCCAGTTGTCCTACGACAGCTACTAGCACAGATACGCAGTATTTT
TRBV7-9	-	TRBJ2-3	-	CAFLQDTQYF	TGTGCTTTTCTCCAGGATACGCAGTATTTT
TRBV6-5	-	TRBJ1-6	TRBD1	CASRTDRGNSPLHF	TGTGCCAGCAGGACCGACAGGGGGAATTCACCCCTCCACTTT
TRBV18	-	TRBJ1-5	-	CASSPRGDRNQPQHF	TGTGCCAGCTCACCACGGGGGGATCGGAATCAGCCCCAGCATTTT
TRBV5-6	-	TRBJ2-2	-	CASSLIGPGELFF	TGTGCCAGCAGCTTGATTGGCCCCGGGGAGCTGTTTTTT
TRBV5-5	-	TRBJ1-6	-	CASSWGAGAGSPLHF	TGTGCCAGCAGCTGGGGCGCAGGGGCTGGTTCACCCCTCCACTTT
TRBV5-6	-	TRBJ1-4	-	CASSLGADTNEKLFF	TGTGCCAGCAGCTTAGGGGCTGATACTAATGAAAAACTGTTTTTT
TRBV18	once	TRBJ1-6	TRBD1	CASSPGTGGESPLHF	TGTGCCAGCTCACCCGGAACAGGGGGCGAATCACCCCTCCACTTT
TRBV5-4	-	TRBJ2-2	-	CASSLLVGDTGELFF	TGTGCCAGCAGCTTGTTAGTCGGGGACACCGGGGAGCTGTTTTTT
TRBV6-5	-	TRBJ2-7	-	CASRPAGWEVITYF	TGTGCCAGCAGGCCTGCGGGGTGGGAAGTAATAACGTACTTC
TRBV19	medium-sized	TRBJ1-2	-	CASSAGNFGYTF	TGTGCCAGTAGCGCAGGGAACTTTGGCTACACCTTC
TRBV5-1	-	TRBJ2-2	TRBD2	CASSLSASGSGELFF	TGCGCCAGCAGCTTATCGGCTAGCGGGTCCGGGGAGCTGTTTTTT
TRBV11-2	-	TRBJ2-3	TRBD1	CASSLGTGGRDTQYF	TGTGCCAGCAGCTTGGGGACAGGGGGAAGAGATACGCAGTATTTT
TRBV27	-	TRBJ2-2	TRBD2	CASSRPGLAGGVNTGELFF	TGTGCCAGCAGCCGCCCCGGACTAGCGGGGGGTGTTAACACCGGGGAGCTGTTTTTT
TRBV2	-	TRBJ1-5	-	CASSGWGRNQPQHF	TGTGCCAGCAGTGGTTGGGGCCGTAATCAGCCCCAGCATTTT
TRBV27	-	TRBJ2-3	TRBD2	CASSVLAAHTDTQYF	TGTGCCAGCAGTGTCCTAGCGGCGCACACAGATACGCAGTACTTT
TRBV28	-	TRBJ2-5	-	CASRTEQGFGETQYF	TGTGCCAGCAGGACCGAACAGGGCTTTGGAGAGACCCAGTACTTC
TRBV16	once	TRBJ1-1	-	CASSQSATLNTEAFF	TGTGCCAGCAGCCAATCGGCCACGCTGAACACTGAAGCTTTCTTT